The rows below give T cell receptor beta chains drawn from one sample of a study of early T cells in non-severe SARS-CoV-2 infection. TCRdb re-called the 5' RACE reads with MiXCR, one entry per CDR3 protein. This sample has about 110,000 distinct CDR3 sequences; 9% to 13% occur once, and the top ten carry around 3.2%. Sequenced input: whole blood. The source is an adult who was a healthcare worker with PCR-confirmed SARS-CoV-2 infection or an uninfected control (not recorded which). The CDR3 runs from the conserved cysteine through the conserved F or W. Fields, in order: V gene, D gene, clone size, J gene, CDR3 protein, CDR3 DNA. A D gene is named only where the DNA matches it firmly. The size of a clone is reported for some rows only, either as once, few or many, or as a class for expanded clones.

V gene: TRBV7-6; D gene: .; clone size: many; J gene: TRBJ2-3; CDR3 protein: CASTSGSDTQYF; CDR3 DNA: TGTGCCAGCACGAGCGGCTCAGATACGCAGTATTTT
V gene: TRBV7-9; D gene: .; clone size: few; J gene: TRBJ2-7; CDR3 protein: CASSRQGGDEQYF; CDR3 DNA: TGTGCCAGCAGCAGACAGGGCGGGGACGAGCAGTACTTC
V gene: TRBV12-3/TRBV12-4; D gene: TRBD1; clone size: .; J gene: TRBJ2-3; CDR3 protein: CASSRTGEGTQYF; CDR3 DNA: TGTGCCAGCAGCCGGACAGGGGAAGGTACGCAGTATTTT
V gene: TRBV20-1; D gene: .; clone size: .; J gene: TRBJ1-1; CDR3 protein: CSASFLRRNTEAFF; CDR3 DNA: TGCAGTGCTAGCTTCTTAAGGAGGAACACTGAAGCTTTCTTT
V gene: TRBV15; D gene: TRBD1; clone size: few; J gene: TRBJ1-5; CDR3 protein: CATSKTGNNQPQHF; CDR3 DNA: TGTGCCACCAGCAAGACAGGGAACAATCAGCCCCAGCATTTT
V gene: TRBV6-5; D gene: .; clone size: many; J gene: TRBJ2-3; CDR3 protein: CASSYGGHTDTQYF; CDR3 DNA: TGTGCCAGCAGTTACGGCGGGCACACAGATACGCAGTATTTT
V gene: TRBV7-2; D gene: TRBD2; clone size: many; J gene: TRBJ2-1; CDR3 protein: CASSSLTSPNEQFF; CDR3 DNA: TGTGCCAGCAGCTCCCTGACTAGCCCCAATGAGCAGTTCTTC
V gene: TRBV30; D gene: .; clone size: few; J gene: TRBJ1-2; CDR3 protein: CAWSVGAGVSRRRGYTF; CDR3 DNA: TGTGCCTGGAGTGTTGGGGCGGGAGTATCCCGTCGTCGTGGCTACACCTTC
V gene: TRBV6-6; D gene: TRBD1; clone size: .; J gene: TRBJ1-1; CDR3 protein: CASEDRRNTEAFF; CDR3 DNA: TGTGCCAGCGAGGACAGGAGGAACACTGAAGCTTTCTTT
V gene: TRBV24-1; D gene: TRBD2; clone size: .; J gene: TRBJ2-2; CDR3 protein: CATSDFSPGGAGELFF; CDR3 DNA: TGTGCCACCAGTGATTTTTCCCCCGGGGGGGCCGGGGAGCTGTTTTTT
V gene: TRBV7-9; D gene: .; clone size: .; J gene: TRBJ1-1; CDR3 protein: CASSLGAANTEAFF; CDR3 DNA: TGTGCCAGCAGCTTAGGGGCAGCCAACACTGAAGCTTTCTTT
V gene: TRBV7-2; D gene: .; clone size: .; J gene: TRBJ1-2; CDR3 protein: CASSLRVLPHPTNYGYTF; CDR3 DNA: TGTGCCAGCAGCTTACGAGTCCTGCCACATCCGACCAACTATGGCTACACCTTC
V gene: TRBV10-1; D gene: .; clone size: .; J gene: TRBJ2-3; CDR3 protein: CASSDPGGGLTDTQYF; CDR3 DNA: TGCGCCAGCAGTGACCCGGGAGGGGGCCTCACAGATACGCAGTATTTT
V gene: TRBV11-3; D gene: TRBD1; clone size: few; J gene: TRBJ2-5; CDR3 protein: CASSPRDRGSAGETQYF; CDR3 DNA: TGTGCCAGCAGCCCCCGGGACAGGGGGAGCGCCGGGGAGACCCAGTACTTC
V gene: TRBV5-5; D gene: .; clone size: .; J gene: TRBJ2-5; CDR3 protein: CASSLGGSKETQYF; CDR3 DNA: TGTGCCAGCAGCTTGGGGGGGTCGAAAGAGACCCAGTACTTC
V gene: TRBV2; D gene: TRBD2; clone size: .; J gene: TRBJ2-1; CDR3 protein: CASSENLAGQTSYNEQFF; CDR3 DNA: TGTGCCAGCAGTGAAAATCTAGCGGGCCAGACTAGCTACAATGAGCAGTTCTTC
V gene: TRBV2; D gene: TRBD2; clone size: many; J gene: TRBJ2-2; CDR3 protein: CASRRSSGGSANTGELFF; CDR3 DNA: TGTGCCAGCAGGAGGTCTAGCGGGGGGTCCGCGAACACCGGGGAGCTGTTTTTT
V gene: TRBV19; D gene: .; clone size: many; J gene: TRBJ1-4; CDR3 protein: CASSMTGPNEKLFF; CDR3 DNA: TGTGCCAGTAGTATGACCGGACCTAATGAAAAACTGTTTTTT
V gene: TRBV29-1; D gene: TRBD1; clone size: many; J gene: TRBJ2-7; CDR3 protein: CSVDEQGAFEQYF; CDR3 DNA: TGCAGCGTTGATGAACAGGGGGCGTTCGAGCAGTACTTC